This TCR beta chain was found in a study of cytomegalovirus exposure and HLA in healthy donors. Overall study results and limits: In presence/absence analyses, roughly uniform sequencing depth across donors was assumed. Cytomegalovirus-associated status was assigned to more than 150 TCR beta chains. Compared with the roughly 670-donor mean, an Asian-associated ancestry cluster reportedly had fewer N-insertions, according to a later analysis.

Germline CDR1 SGHTS, CDR2 YDEGEE. This CDR3 contains 13 residues. V lost 4 bases to trimming and J lost 5 bases, with 13 bases between them. This clone was detected only a few times. Its matching antigen is unknown. It was with 60 Vbeta and 13 Jbeta primers that the PCR ran. Using immunoSEQ multiplex PCR, the repertoire was profiled, and TCRdb retains in-frame clones only, with some absent. This table has 100,000 to 150,000 clones, 75% appearing once. Source material: PBMCs. The sequence was collected from a woman aged 40 to 50 in good health and CMV-seropositive. The rearrangement joins TRBV5-8 to TRBJ2-7; tentatively, D is TRBD1 (6 bases). CDR3 sequence: CASSPRGPDEQYF. The CDR3 DNA reads as TGTGCCAGCAGCCCCAGGGGACCCGACGAGCAGTACTTC. The full variable domain, in which reference TRBV5-8 and TRBJ2-7 provide the parts outside the CDR3, is EAGVTQSPTHLIKTRGQQATLRCSPISGHTSVYWYQQALGLGLQFLLWYDEGEERNRGNFPPRFSGRQFPNYSSELNVNALELEDSALYLCASSPRGPDEQYFGPGTRLTVT.